The next 15 T cell receptor beta chains were all read from a single sample in a study of regulatory T cells in long-lasting Graves disease. Time point of the sample: persistent/refractory GD, antithyroid drugs over 5 years with positive TRAb. There was RNA extracted from PBMCs, and the TCR library was made from it. Arm-PCR of CDR3 regions and iRepertoire HTBI primers were the basis on which TCR beta libraries were built. TCRdb re-analysed the multiplex PCR reads in MiXCR, keeping a single row per CDR3 protein. This sample carries about 420,000 distinct CDR3 sequences, around 22% of them seen once, and the ten largest clones take roughly 30%. The specimen was peripheral blood mononuclear cells (PBMCs), collected when the disease was refractory, from a patient treated with antithyroid drugs. Receptors were obtained from a female donor with Graves disease.

This clonotype turned up a few times. V gene TRBV7-2 combines with J gene TRBJ1-1; D remains ambiguous. The CDR3 is 14 residues long. The V and J ends lost 4 bases and 2 bases respectively, with 11 bases between them. Per germline, CDR1 SGHTA and CDR2 FQGNSA. The DNA for the CDR3 is TGTGCCAGCAGCTCTCACCGGGCCAACACTGAAGCTTTCTTT. Its translation is CASSSHRANTEAFF.

This clonotype came up a few times. The rearrangement joins TRBV5-6 to TRBJ1-6, with D maybe TRBD1 (5 bases). CDR1 and CDR2 (germline): SGHDT, YYEEEE. Between the trimmed V and J ends, which lost 3 bases and 4 bases, there was a span of 14 bases. The length of the CDR3 is 16 residues. CDR3 sequence: CASSSSTGPYNSPLHF. CDR3 in DNA: TGTGCCAGCAGCTCATCAACGGGACCATATAATTCACCCCTCCACTTT.

The CDR3 spells CATSVEAFF. CDR3 sequence (DNA): TGTGCCACCAGCGTTGAAGCTTTCTTT. The chain employs TRBV15 and TRBJ1-1; D remains unclear. The germline CDR1 and CDR2 sequences are LNHNV and YYDKDF (reference sequence). With 5 bases removed from V and 7 bases from J, the gap between germline ends came to 2 bases. This CDR3 is 9 amino acids long.

This clonotype has just a few counts. The V call is TRBV9, the J call TRBJ1-2, with 8 bases matching TRBD1. Germline V gene lookup returns CDR1 SGDLS and CDR2 YYNGEE. Germline trimming cut 2 bases from V and 3 bases from J; bases unmatched to any gene: 3. The CDR3 extends over 14 amino acids. CDR3 DNA sequence: TGTGCCAGCAGCGTCACGGACAGGGACTATGGCTACACCTTC. This gives the protein CASSVTDRDYGYTF.

The rearrangement links TRBV5-6 to TRBJ2-7; maybe TRBD1 (6 bases). This CDR3 comprises 15 residues. The V end was cut by 4 bases, the J end by 6 bases, with 20 bases between. The germline CDR1 and CDR2 sequences are SGHDT and YYEEEE. The CDR3 DNA sequence: TGTGCCAGCAGCCCCACGGACAGTAGGCCTGGCGAGCAGTACTTC. This sequence encodes CASSPTDSRPGEQYF. The full variable domain, with the rest looked up from reference TRBV5-6 and TRBJ2-7, is DAGVTQSPTHLIKTRGQQVTLRCSPKSGHDTVSWYQQALGQGPQFIFQYYEEEERQRGNFPDRFSGHQFPNYSSELNVNALLLGDSALYLCASSPTDSRPGEQYFGPGTRLTVT.

The chain recombines TRBV28 with TRBJ1-4; TRBD1 might be the D (5 bases). The V end was cut by 2 bases, the J end by 0 bases, with 13 bases between. The germline CDR1 and CDR2 sequences are MDHEN and SYDVKM. The CDR3 covers 17 residues. CDR3 bases: TGTGCCAGCAGTTTACGCCAGGGAATCGCAACTAATGAAAAACTGTTTTTT. It yields the protein CASSLRQGIATNEKLFF. The full variable domain, with the rest looked up from reference TRBV28 and TRBJ1-4, is DVKVTQSSRYLVKRTGEKVFLECVQDMDHENMFWYRQDPGLGLRLIYFSYDVKMKEKGDIPEGYSVSREKKERFSLILESASTNQTSMYLCASSLRQGIATNEKLFFGSGTQLSVL.

The chain carries TRBV25-1 and TRBJ2-3; tentative D call: TRBD1 (6 bases). The V gene's germline CDR1 is MGHDK and CDR2 SYGVNS. CDR3 size: 14 residues. V was shortened by 9 bases and J by 5 bases, with 18 bases between the two germline ends. The CDR3 DNA reads TGTGCCAGTAGGGCCAGGGGCTACGGAGATACGCAGTATTTT. Protein: CASRARGYGDTQYF.

This clonotype has a count of ten or more. The genes are TRBV6-5 and TRBJ1-5, with 8 bases identical to TRBD1. V lost 1 base, J lost 3 bases, and 8 bases stayed unmatched. The CDR3 covers 17 residues. Germline CDR1 reads MNHEY; CDR2 reads SVGAGI. CDR3 sequence (DNA): TGTGCCAGCAGTTACTGGACAGGGCCAGGGACCAATCAGCCCCAGCATTTT. Protein product: CASSYWTGPGTNQPQHF.

The chain uses TRBV20-1 and TRBJ2-7; 8 bases map to TRBD2. Looked up from germline, CDR1 is DFQATT and CDR2 is SNEGSKA (reference sequence). J was trimmed by 6 bases and V by 3 bases; bases with no gene match: 7. This CDR3 has 13 residues. The CDR3 region has the DNA TGCAGTGCTAGCGGGAGGGCCGCGCGCGAGCAGTACTTC. Protein product: CSASGRAAREQYF.

V usage is TRBV20-1 and J usage is TRBJ1-2, with 8 bases identical to TRBD1. Germline V CDR1 and CDR2: DFQATT, SNEGSKA (reference sequence). This CDR3 region has 13 residues. V trimming: 5 bases; J trimming: 5 bases; junction bases outside the gene matches: 7. This CDR3 is CSAEKDRVYGYTF. CDR3 DNA sequence: TGCAGTGCTGAAAAGGACAGGGTATATGGCTACACCTTC.

In its sample, this clonotype was seen many times. The gene calls are TRBV6-2 or TRBV6-3 and TRBJ1-1, with 7 bases that match TRBD1. The V gene end was trimmed by 4 bases and the J gene end by 1 base; junction bases not matched to a gene: 6. This CDR3 is 15 amino acids long. Germline lookup yields CDR1 MNHEY and CDR2 SVGEGT. The CDR3 region is CASSSTQGTNTEAFF. The CDR3 nucleotides read TGTGCCAGCAGTTCCACACAGGGGACGAACACTGAAGCTTTCTTT.

This chain joins TRBV5-1 and TRBJ2-7, with 8 bases lining up with TRBD2. Unmatched junction bases numbered 8, after V lost 3 bases and J lost 6 bases. This CDR3 has 14 amino acids. Germline-derived CDR1 and CDR2 are SGHRS and YFSETQ. CDR3 protein: CASSSSGLVSEQYF. The DNA for the CDR3 is TGCGCCAGCAGCTCCTCGGGACTAGTTTCCGAGCAGTACTTC.

The chain has TRBV5-5 and TRBJ2-1; TRBD1 aligns across 8 bases. Germline assignment: CDR1 SGHKS and CDR2 YYEKEE (reference sequence). CDR3 size: 14 residues. Germline trimming cut 4 bases from V and 5 bases from J; bases unmatched to any gene: 5. CDR3 DNA: TGTGCCAGCAGCCATTACAGGGGGGACAATGAGCAGTTCTTC. Amino acid sequence: CASSHYRGDNEQFF.

The V gene is TRBV20-1, the J gene TRBJ1-5, with D tentatively TRBD1 (5 bases). The CDR3 consists of 13 residues. CDR1 is DFQATT, CDR2 SNEGSKA, per germline (reference sequence). The germline V and J ends were trimmed by 3 bases and 4 bases, with 10 bases remaining between them. The CDR3 nucleotides read TGCAGTGCTAGGAAAACAGGAAATCAGCCCCAGCATTTT. The encoded protein is CSARKTGNQPQHF.

This sequence joins TRBV5-1 and TRBJ1-1; 9 bases map to TRBD1. CDR3 length: 14 amino acids. Germline assignment: CDR1 SGHRS and CDR2 YFSETQ. Trimming took 4 bases from V and 6 from J; bases not matched to a gene: 7. CDR3: CASSRDREIPEAFF. CDR3 DNA sequence: TGCGCCAGCAGCAGGGACAGGGAAATCCCTGAAGCTTTCTTT.